Below are 9 T cell receptor beta chains sequenced from a single sample in a study of blood T cell repertoires in COVID-19. The assay was immunoSEQ multiplex PCR, and TCRdb's table has in-frame clones only and misses some. The sample holds a few hundred thousand clones, roughly nine tenths seen once. The sample taken for sequencing was PBMCs or T cells enriched from blood (not recorded which). These TCRs come from an older woman who had recovered from COVID-19.

This rearrangement joins TRBV7-9 to TRBJ1-5; D possibly corresponds to TRBD1 (5 bases). Germline CDR1 SEHNR, CDR2 FQNEAQ (reference sequence). The CDR3 covers 13 residues. V dropped 3 bases and J dropped 6 bases, with 9 bases sitting between them. The CDR3 DNA sequence: TGTGCCAGCAGCTTTTTGGGGCCTCAGCCCCAGCATTTT. It codes for CASSFLGPQPQHF.

The chain combines TRBV3-1 (or the pseudogene TRBV3-2) with TRBJ1-2, with D tentatively TRBD1 (5 bases). Between the trimmed V and J ends, which lost 1 base and 2 bases, there was a span of 8 bases. CDR1 is LGHDT, CDR2 YNNKEL, per germline (reference sequence). The CDR3 extends over 14 amino acids. CDR3 sequence (DNA): TGTGCCAGCAGCCAAGCCCGGACAAACTATGGCTACACCTTC. Protein: CASSQARTNYGYTF.

The chain is built from TRBV28 and TRBJ1-5, with D tentatively TRBD1 (5 bases). The V gene's germline CDR1 is MDHEN and CDR2 SYDVKM. This CDR3 spans 13 amino acids. V lost 9 bases, J lost 3 bases, and 12 bases lay in between. CDR3 nucleotide sequence: TGTGCCAGTCTCAACAGGCCCAATCAGCCCCAGCATTTT. It specifies CASLNRPNQPQHF.

The chain recombines TRBV3-1 (or the pseudogene TRBV3-2) with TRBJ2-1; TRBD1 aligns across 7 bases. Germline-derived CDR1 and CDR2 are LGHDT and YNNKEL (reference sequence). The CDR3 spans 17 residues. Losses at the gene ends were 2 bases for V and 7 bases for J; bases not matched to a gene: 14. The CDR3 loop is CASSQRTGAFLGNEQFF. The CDR3 DNA is TGTGCCAGCAGCCAACGAACAGGGGCTTTTTTAGGGAATGAGCAGTTCTTC.

CDR3 sequence reads: CASSERGTGELFF. The CDR3 DNA sequence: TGTGCCAGCAGTGAGAGGGGGACCGGGGAGCTGTTTTTT. The genes are TRBV2 and TRBJ2-2; possibly TRBD1 for D (6 bases). The CDR3 extends over 13 amino acids. Germline loops: CDR1 SNHLY, CDR2 FYNNEI. The germline V and J ends were trimmed by 3 bases and 5 bases, with 7 bases remaining between them.

The V and J genes are TRBV19 and TRBJ2-5; D is perhaps TRBD1 (7 bases). Germline loops: CDR1 LNHDA, CDR2 SQIVND (reference sequence). Trimming shortened V by 6 bases and J by 5 bases, and 16 bases separated the two germline ends. This CDR3 comprises 14 residues. This CDR3 is CASSLGGGAETQYF. The CDR3 DNA reads as TGTGCCAGTAGCCTTGGAGGGGGCGCGGAGACCCAGTACTTC.

CDR3 sequence (DNA): TGTGCCAGCAGCATTTCAACCCCCGGGACACTTCTCCATAATGAAAAACTGTTTTTT. This sequence encodes CASSISTPGTLLHNEKLFF. The chain combines TRBV21-1 with TRBJ1-4; TRBD1, the table's D call, lacks a check against the DNA. TRBV21-1 is a pseudogene. This CDR3 contains 19 residues.

This chain links TRBV30 with TRBJ2-1, with 12 positions matching TRBD1. The CDR3 totals 13 residues. J lost 9 bases, V lost 5 bases, and 5 bases had no gene match. Germline V CDR1 and CDR2: GTSNPN, SVGIG (reference sequence). CDR3 residues: CAWDRDRGLEQFF. CDR3 DNA sequence: TGTGCCTGGGACCGGGACAGGGGGCTTGAGCAGTTCTTC. The variable domain in full, completed from reference TRBV30 and TRBJ2-1, reads SQTIHQWPATLVQPVGSPLSLECTVEGTSNPNLYWYRQAAGRGLQLLFYSVGIGQISSEVPQNLSASRPQDRQFILSSKKLLLSDSGFYLCAWDRDRGLEQFFGPGTRLTVL.

The rearrangement joins TRBV7-8 to TRBJ1-5; the match to TRBD1 covers 7 bases. With 2 bases clipped from V and 0 bases from J, the junction kept 13 bases outside the gene matches. CDR1 is SGHVS and CDR2 is FQNEAQ in the germline V gene. This CDR3 comprises 19 residues. CDR3 sequence (DNA): TGTGCCAGCAGCTTATCCGAACTTTACGGGACAGTTAGCAATCAGCCCCAGCATTTT. As protein: CASSLSELYGTVSNQPQHF.